These 18 T cell receptor beta chains originate from one sample sequenced in a study of T-cell memory formation after mild COVID-19. A single record per CDR3 protein comes from TCRdb applying MiXCR to the 5' RACE reads. Of about 350,000 distinct CDR3 sequences listed, roughly 13% are singletons. The material sequenced was PBMCs or a T cell subset sorted from them (not recorded which). These receptors were taken from a man between 18 and 35 years old who had mild COVID-19 (a few samples of this study predate the infection). Cell type and time point are not known.

This clonotype was observed a handful of times. The DNA for the CDR3 is TGCAGCGTCGACAGCGGGGGCACAGATACGCAGTATTTT. It yields the protein CSVDSGGTDTQYF. The chain recombines TRBV29-1 with TRBJ2-3; 7 nucleotides line up with TRBD2. V shed 6 bases, J shed 1 base, and the junction held 4 bases outside the gene matches. This CDR3 is 13 amino acids long. Germline-derived CDR1 and CDR2 are SQVTM and ANQGSEA.

V gene TRBV7-3 combines with J gene TRBJ2-1, with 8 nucleotides matching TRBD1. V lost 5 bases, J lost 4 bases, and 10 bases stayed unmatched. Germline assignment: CDR1 SGHTA and CDR2 FQGTGA. The CDR3 length is 16 residues. The CDR3 sequence: CASSDRTGRSYNEQFF. The CDR3 coding sequence is TGTGCCAGCAGCGATAGGACAGGGCGGTCTTACAATGAGCAGTTCTTC.

This clonotype came up a few times. The chain has TRBV6-6 and TRBJ2-3, with 7 bases matching TRBD1. V shed 7 bases and J 2 bases; nucleotides not matched to a gene: 6. Germline loops: CDR1 MNHNY, CDR2 SVGAGI (reference sequence). This CDR3 has 14 amino acids. CDR3 nucleotide sequence: TGTGCCAGCAACCAAGACAGGGCCACAGATACGCAGTATTTT. Translating it yields CASNQDRATDTQYF.

J is TRBJ2-1 and V is TRBV24-1; D perhaps matches TRBD1 (5 bases). The V and J ends lost 3 bases and 9 bases respectively, with 11 bases between them. CDR3 length equals 13 residues. From germline, CDR1 is KGHDR and CDR2 SFDVKD. The CDR3 sequence: CATSDPGIGEQFF. The DNA for the CDR3 is TGTGCCACCAGTGATCCAGGGATCGGTGAGCAGTTCTTC.

This clonotype came up many times. The J gene is TRBJ2-1, the V gene TRBV5-1, with unresolved D. Germline loops: CDR1 SGHRS, CDR2 YFSETQ. There are 14 residues in the CDR3. Trimming shortened V by 0 bases and J by 6 bases, and 10 bases separated the two germline ends. The CDR3 protein is CASSLGEQGNEQFF. The CDR3 coding sequence is TGCGCCAGCAGCTTGGGGGAACAAGGCAATGAGCAGTTCTTC.

V and J are TRBV7-9 and TRBJ1-6; D unclear. Trimming pared 5 bases from V and 11 bases from J, leaving 10 bases between. CDR3 length equals 12 residues. Per germline, CDR1 SEHNR and CDR2 FQNEAQ (reference sequence). DNA of the CDR3: TGTGCCAGCAGCCCGGCCGGGGCACCCCTCCACTTT. This sequence encodes CASSPAGAPLHF.

This clonotype has more than one count but fewer than ten. J is TRBJ2-4 and V is TRBV3-1; D may correspond to TRBD1 or TRBD2 (5 bases each). The CDR3 sequence is 13 residues long. V lost 4 bases and J 7 bases, leaving 11 bases between the germline ends. The germline gives CDR1 LGHDT, CDR2 YNNKEL (reference sequence). The CDR3 here is CASSRRGTNIQYF. CDR3 in DNA: TGTGCCAGCAGCCGGAGAGGGACCAACATTCAGTACTTC. The complete variable domain, with remaining parts taken from reference TRBV3-1 and TRBJ2-4, reads DTAVSQTPKYLVTQMGNDKSIKCEQNLGHDTMYWYKQDSKKFLKIMFSYNNKELIINETVPNRFSPKSPDKAHLNLHINSLELGDSAVYFCASSRRGTNIQYFGAGTRLSVL.

In this sample, this clonotype turned up a few times. The chain uses TRBV9 and TRBJ2-3; 13 bases agree with TRBD2. The V gene end was trimmed by 3 bases and the J gene end by 5 bases; junction bases not matched to a gene: 6. In germline, CDR1 is SGDLS, CDR2 YYNGEE. The CDR3 has 16 amino acids. CDR3: CASSARTSGGGDTQYF. The CDR3 nucleotides read TGTGCCAGCAGCGCCCGGACTAGCGGGGGAGGAGATACGCAGTATTTT.

This clonotype turned up a few times. The chain recombines TRBV6-2 or TRBV6-3 with TRBJ2-4; D is unclear. Trimming cost V 3 bases and J 8 bases, with 5 bases left between them. Germline values: CDR1 MNHEY, CDR2 SVGEGT. The CDR3 is made up of 11 amino acids. The CDR3 region has the DNA TGTGCCAGCAGTTATTCGTACATTCAGTACTTC. Translating gives CASSYSYIQYF.

The chain carries TRBV4-3 and TRBJ1-1, with 8 bases fitting TRBD1. Germline CDR1 is LGHNA and CDR2 is YSLEER. CDR3 length: 13 residues. The V and J ends lost 1 base and 6 bases, in that order; junction bases with no gene match: 1. For the CDR3, the DNA is TGCGCCAGCAGCCAAGGACAGGGGTCTGAAGCTTTCTTT. Amino acids: CASSQGQGSEAFF.

The sample holds many counts of this clonotype. This rearrangement joins TRBV7-2 to TRBJ2-1; 10 bases are shared with TRBD2. The CDR3 has 15 residues. V was pared by 7 bases and J by 2 bases, with 5 bases of the junction left unmatched. Germline-derived CDR1 and CDR2 are SGHTA and FQGNSA. The CDR3 here is CASTTLAGAYNEQFF. CDR3 sequence (DNA): TGTGCCAGCACCACCCTAGCGGGGGCCTACAATGAGCAGTTCTTC. The entire variable domain, with the rest obtained from reference TRBV7-2 and TRBJ2-1, is as follows: GAGVSQSPSNKVTEKGKDVELRCDPISGHTALYWYRQSLGQGLEFLIYFQGNSAPDKSGLPSDRFSAERTGGSVSTLTIQRTQQEDSAVYLCASTTLAGAYNEQFFGPGTRLTVL.

The chain couples TRBV3-2 to TRBJ2-7; TRBD1 is the table's D call and was not checked against the DNA. TRBV3-2 is a recognized pseudogene. The length of the CDR3 is 18 residues. CDR3: CASSQDGGMPGMSYEQYV. The CDR3 nucleotides read TGTGCCAGCAGCCAAGATGGGGGGATGCCAGGGATGTCCTACGAGCAGTACGTC.

CDR3 in amino acids: CASSPDRVSTDTQYF. The CDR3 DNA reads TGCGCCAGCAGCCCGGACAGGGTGAGCACAGATACGCAGTATTTT. This chain links TRBV4-1 with TRBJ2-3; TRBD1 agrees at 8 bases. Trimming took 4 bases from V and 0 from J; bases not matched to a gene: 3. There are 15 residues in the CDR3. CDR1 is MGHRA and CDR2 is YSYEKL in the germline V gene.

This clonotype was seen a few times. One junction end does not reproduce the germline sequence, and a read error may be involved. The gene calls are TRBV7-7 and TRBJ2-1; 10 bases line up with TRBD2. CDR1 SSHAT and CDR2 FNYEAQ come from the germline V gene (reference sequence). This CDR3 has 14 amino acids. The CDR3 sequence: CASSNSGGPGEQFF. CDR3 bases: TGTGCTAGCAGCAATAGCGGGGGGCCGGGTGAGCAGTTCTTC.

This clonotype was observed at least ten times. The rearrangement links TRBV7-2 to TRBJ1-6, with D possibly TRBD1 on 6 matching bases. The CDR3 consists of 15 residues. V gave up 5 bases and J gave up 6 bases, with 14 bases separating them. Germline V gives CDR1 SGHTA, CDR2 FQGNSA. The CDR3 loop reads CASSQRQAGNSPLHF. DNA of the CDR3: TGTGCCAGCAGCCAAAGACAGGCCGGTAATTCACCCCTCCACTTT.

This clonotype has only a few counts. The chain combines TRBV4-3 with TRBJ1-1; 10 nucleotides line up with TRBD1. V lost 3 bases, J lost 7 bases, and 17 bases stayed unmatched. Germline values: CDR1 LGHNA, CDR2 YSLEER. The CDR3 is made up of 18 amino acids. The DNA for the CDR3 is TGCGCCAGCAGCCAGGTCAACCTACCGAGGACAGGGGGTTTTGAAGCTTTCTTT. Translated: CASSQVNLPRTGGFEAFF.

CDR3 in amino acids: CAIRPPGTSGRGEQFF. The DNA of the CDR3 is TGTGCCATCAGACCCCCCGGGACTAGCGGGAGAGGTGAGCAGTTCTTC. This rearrangement joins TRBV10-3 to TRBJ2-1; 14 nucleotides align to TRBD2. Germline assignment: CDR1 ENHRY and CDR2 SYGVKD. CDR3 length: 16 amino acids. V was pared by 6 bases and J by 9 bases, with 10 bases of the junction left unmatched.

The chain uses TRBV4-2 and TRBJ2-6, with 7 positions matching TRBD1. Germline CDR1 and CDR2: LGHNA and YNFKEQ. The CDR3 loop spans 17 amino acids. After removal of 3 bases from V and 1 base from J, the junction contained 6 bases not matched to a gene. The DNA for the CDR3 is TGTGCCAGCAGCCACCGGGACAGCCTTTCTGGGGCCAACGTCCTGACTTTC. Translating it yields CASSHRDSLSGANVLTF.